These 29 T cell receptor beta chains came from one sample sequenced in a study of blood T cell repertoires in COVID-19. This table comes from immunoSEQ multiplex PCR, and its TCRdb copy is limited to in-frame clones, with some not included. The data show around 150,000 clones, less than 80% seen once. What was sequenced was peripheral blood. These receptors all come from a woman aged 80 or over with active or convalescent COVID-19.

The gene calls are TRBV3-1 (or the pseudogene TRBV3-2) and TRBJ1-6, with D possibly matching TRBD1 (5 bases). Germline values: CDR1 LGHDT, CDR2 YNNKEL (reference sequence). The germline V and J ends were trimmed by 4 bases and 4 bases, with 14 bases remaining between them. The CDR3 totals 16 residues. The CDR3 nucleotides are TGTGCCAGCAGCCCTCCAGGGAATTTGTATAATTCACCCCTCCACTTT. Protein: CASSPPGNLYNSPLHF.

CDR3 coding DNA: TGTGCCTGGAGTCTCGGGACAGGCTATGGCTACACCTTC. It is translated as CAWSLGTGYGYTF. The chain recombines TRBV30 with TRBJ1-2; TRBD1 matches 8 bases. The CDR3 is 13 residues long. Germline-derived CDR1 and CDR2 are GTSNPN and SVGIG (reference sequence). V gave up 2 bases and J gave up 4 bases; unmatched junction bases: 3.

This clone was picked up one time. V gene TRBV6-2 or TRBV6-3 combines with J gene TRBJ2-1; 7 bases align to TRBD2. Germline V gene data show CDR1 as MNHEY and CDR2 as SVGEGT. This CDR3 region has 18 residues. J lost 9 bases, V lost 2 bases, and 19 bases had no gene match. In DNA form, the CDR3 reads TGTGCCAGCAGTTACCCCGGGACTACACCACTACCGACCGGTGAGCAGTTCTTC. Its protein is CASSYPGTTPLPTGEQFF.

This chain joins TRBV29-1 and TRBJ2-6, with D possibly matching TRBD1 (5 bases). Looked up from germline, CDR1 is SQVTM and CDR2 is ANQGSEA. The V end lost 4 bases, the J end lost 0 bases, and 7 bases lay between the germline ends. CDR3 size: 14 residues. The CDR3 DNA sequence: TGCAGCGTTGCGGACAACTCTGGGGCCAACGTCCTGACTTTC. Amino acid sequence: CSVADNSGANVLTF. The variable domain in full, with the rest retrieved from reference TRBV29-1 and TRBJ2-6, is SAVISQKPSRDICQRGTSLTIQCQVDSQVTMMFWYRQQPGQSLTLIATANQGSEATYESGFVIDKFPISRPNLTFSTLTVSNMSPEDSSIYLCSVADNSGANVLTFGAGSRLTVL.

The chain is built from TRBV5-1 and TRBJ1-1; TRBD1 agrees at 7 bases. V shed 5 bases and J 2 bases; nucleotides not matched to a gene: 9. The CDR3 consists of 15 residues. The germline V gene encodes CDR1 SGHRS and CDR2 YFSETQ. CDR3 coding DNA: TGCGCCAGCAGTAAGCTGACAGGGACCAACACTGAAGCTTTCTTT. Encoded protein: CASSKLTGTNTEAFF.

The rearrangement links TRBV29-1 to TRBJ1-1; 9 nucleotides match TRBD1. CDR3 size: 13 residues. With V trimmed by 6 bases and J by 0 bases, 2 bases remained unmatched. CDR1 is SQVTM, CDR2 ANQGSEA, per germline. The CDR3 nucleotides are TGCAGCGTCGGGACAGGGATGAACACTGAAGCTTTCTTT. Translating gives CSVGTGMNTEAFF.

This chain joins TRBV28 and TRBJ1-1; possible D gene TRBD1, 5 bases. Germline V CDR1 and CDR2: MDHEN, SYDVKM. The CDR3 spans 13 residues. The ends were cut back, 3 bases at V and 4 bases at J, with 9 bases in the middle. CDR3 in DNA: TGTGCCAGCAGTTTGCCAAGGGGCACTGAAGCTTTCTTT. Translating gives CASSLPRGTEAFF.

V and J are TRBV9 and TRBJ1-2; TRBD1 matches 7 bases. Germline CDR1 SGDLS, CDR2 YYNGEE. The V gene end was trimmed by 4 bases and the J gene end by 8 bases; junction bases not matched to a gene: 14. The length of the CDR3 is 15 residues. CDR3 nucleotide sequence: TGTGCCAGCAGCCCAAGTTGGACAGGAGTTGACGGCTACACCTTC. The encoded protein is CASSPSWTGVDGYTF.

The rearrangement uses TRBV28 and TRBJ1-2; D is undetermined. The CDR3 has 11 amino acids. Trimming left V 6 bases short and J 7 bases short, with 9 bases between. Germline values: CDR1 MDHEN, CDR2 SYDVKM. CDR3 sequence (DNA): TGTGCCAGCAGCAGTCTTTTTGGCTACACCTTC. This codes for CASSSLFGYTF.

V gene TRBV7-2 combines with J gene TRBJ2-5, with 11 nucleotides matching TRBD2. CDR1 and CDR2 from the germline V gene are SGHTA and FQGNSA. The V segment lost 3 bases and the J segment 2 bases; nucleotides outside the gene matches: 2. The CDR3 consists of 15 residues. Written as DNA, the CDR3 is TGTGCCAGCAGCTTGACTAGCGGGGTTCAAGAGACCCAGTACTTC. As protein: CASSLTSGVQETQYF.

In its sample, this clone was seen once. The J gene is TRBJ2-2, the V gene TRBV6-2 or TRBV6-3; perhaps TRBD1 as D (5 bases). Germline V gives CDR1 MNHEY, CDR2 SVGEGT. V was clipped by 2 bases and J by 4 bases, with 8 bases between them. The CDR3 covers 14 residues. CDR3 in amino acids: CASSYVGRTGELFF. CDR3 nucleotides: TGTGCCAGCAGTTACGTGGGGCGCACCGGGGAGCTGTTTTTT.

Written as DNA, the CDR3 is TGTGCCAGCAGCTTGGGTCTAGCGATTGGCACCGGGGAGCTGTTTTTT. This encodes CASSLGLAIGTGELFF. This sequence joins TRBV5-8 and TRBJ2-2; a weak D match, TRBD2 (6 bases). The germline CDR1 and CDR2 sequences are SGHTS and YDEGEE. There are 16 residues in the CDR3. Trimming removed 0 bases from V and 4 bases from J, with 13 bases in between.

The table lists this clone with a count of one. The chain has TRBV5-1 and TRBJ1-2; D ambiguous. Trimming shortened V by 2 bases and J by 3 bases, and 14 bases separated the two germline ends. The CDR3 contains 15 residues. Germline V gene data show CDR1 as SGHRS and CDR2 as YFSETQ. DNA of the CDR3: TGCGCCAGCAGCTTTACACTCTCCCAGGACTATGGCTACACCTTC. Residues: CASSFTLSQDYGYTF.

J is TRBJ2-7 and V is TRBV5-1, with TRBD1 matching 10 bases. CDR1 SGHRS and CDR2 YFSETQ come from the germline V gene. The CDR3 spans 14 residues. After removal of 4 bases from V and 5 bases from J, the junction contained 6 bases not matched to a gene. CDR3 in amino acids: CASSETGGFDEQYF. DNA for the CDR3: TGCGCCAGCAGCGAGACAGGGGGCTTTGACGAGCAGTACTTC.

The chain joins TRBV18 to TRBJ1-2; 7 nucleotides agree with TRBD1. CDR1 and CDR2 (germline): KGHSH, LQKENI. This CDR3 spans 16 amino acids. With 4 bases clipped from V and 4 bases from J, the junction kept 12 bases outside the gene matches. The CDR3 reads CASSLTRDSDSYGYTF. As DNA, the CDR3 is TGTGCCAGCTCACTCACTCGGGACAGTGACTCCTATGGCTACACCTTC.

This clone has a handful of counts. This chain uses TRBV6-2 or TRBV6-3 with TRBJ2-5, with D unclear. The CDR3 is made up of 13 amino acids. Germline loops: CDR1 MNHEY, CDR2 SVGEGT. Trimming took off 1 base at V and 5 bases at J, with 8 bases between the two ends. The CDR3 region has the DNA TGTGCCAGCAGTTACTGGGCAGAGGAGACCCAGTACTTC. It specifies CASSYWAEETQYF.

CDR3 sequence: CASSGTSGFGTDTQYF. The DNA of the CDR3 is TGTGCCAGCAGTGGGACTAGCGGGTTTGGCACAGATACGCAGTATTTT. The rearrangement uses TRBV25-1 and TRBJ2-3; 11 bases fit TRBD2. This CDR3 is built from 16 residues. Per the germline V gene, CDR1 is MGHDK and CDR2 is SYGVNS. V lost 4 bases, J lost 1 base, and 4 bases stayed unmatched.

This chain connects TRBV6-2 or TRBV6-3 to TRBJ1-5; the match to TRBD1 covers 8 bases. The CDR3 consists of 15 residues. Losses at the gene ends were 5 bases for V and 1 base for J; bases not matched to a gene: 4. Germline V gives CDR1 MNHEY, CDR2 SVGEGT. The CDR3 here is CASSRTGNSNQPQHF. CDR3 nucleotide sequence: TGTGCCAGCAGTCGGACAGGGAACAGCAATCAGCCCCAGCATTTT.

The chain links TRBV3-1 (or the pseudogene TRBV3-2) to TRBJ2-1; D is unresolved. Trimming left V 3 bases short and J 1 base short, with 10 bases between. Germline V gene data show CDR1 as LGHDT and CDR2 as YNNKEL (reference sequence). The CDR3 has 15 residues. CDR3: CASSHSRSSYNEQFF. Here the CDR3 DNA reads TGTGCCAGCAGCCATTCGAGATCATCCTACAATGAGCAGTTCTTC.

A single count supports this clone. V and J are TRBV29-1 and TRBJ1-2; 10 nucleotides match TRBD1. The junction had 4 bases not matched to a gene; V was cut back by 3 bases and J by 0 bases. Looked up from germline, CDR1 is SQVTM and CDR2 is ANQGSEA. CDR3 size: 15 residues. The CDR3 coding sequence is TGCAGCGTTGATGAAGGACAGGGGGCTAACTATGGCTACACCTTC. Protein product: CSVDEGQGANYGYTF.

The V gene is TRBV12-3 or TRBV12-4, the J gene TRBJ1-1, with D unresolved. Deletions cut 1 base from V and 1 base from J, with 4 bases between. This CDR3 has 13 amino acids. CDR3 nucleotides: TGTGCCAGCAGTTTAGGGCCGAACACTGAAGCTTTCTTT. This translates into CASSLGPNTEAFF.

This chain links TRBV18 with TRBJ1-2; weak D call: TRBD1 (5 bases). Germline V gene sequence: CDR1 KGHSH, CDR2 LQKENI. V shed 2 bases and J shed 8 bases, with 15 bases lying between them. CDR3 length: 14 residues. The CDR3 DNA is TGTGCCAGCTCACCAAAACAGACAGTATCCGGCTACACCTTC. Protein product: CASSPKQTVSGYTF.

The chain couples TRBV5-1 to TRBJ1-6; 7 positions match TRBD1. From germline, CDR1 is SGHRS and CDR2 YFSETQ. The CDR3 totals 15 residues. J gave up 9 bases and V 4 bases, and 10 bases lay outside the gene matches. CDR3 coding DNA: TGCGCCAGCAGCACTTCCGGGAGGGGGCGTTCACCCCTCCACTTT. Its translation is CASSTSGRGRSPLHF.

In its sample, this clone was seen once. CDR3 nucleotides: TGTGCCAGCAGTTACGGACAAGGGGCTTCACCCCTCCACTTT. It yields the protein CASSYGQGASPLHF. The rearrangement joins TRBV6-2 or TRBV6-3 to TRBJ1-6, with D perhaps matching TRBD1 (5 bases). This CDR3 is built from 14 residues. V was clipped by 2 bases and J by 9 bases, with 11 bases between them. In germline, CDR1 is MNHEY, CDR2 SVGEGT.

The chain recombines TRBV19 with TRBJ2-2; TRBD2 agrees at 12 bases. The V and J ends lost 9 bases and 2 bases, in that order; junction bases with no gene match: 7. This CDR3 has 16 amino acids. The germline CDR1 and CDR2 sequences are LNHDA and SQIVND (reference sequence). The CDR3 region is CASRTSGEVNTGELFF. The CDR3 DNA sequence: TGTGCCAGCCGGACTAGCGGGGAAGTTAACACCGGGGAGCTGTTTTTT.

The V gene is TRBV18, the J gene TRBJ1-1, with D tentatively TRBD1 (5 bases). V lost 3 bases to trimming and J lost 4 bases, with 12 bases between them. The CDR3 consists of 14 residues. Germline-derived CDR1 and CDR2 are KGHSH and LQKENI. The CDR3 bases are TGTGCCAGCTCACCCCTGGGGAGGGGCACTGAAGCTTTCTTT. Translated: CASSPLGRGTEAFF. Looking up the rest from reference TRBV18 and TRBJ1-1 gives the full variable domain: NAGVMQNPRHLVRRRGQEARLRCSPMKGHSHVYWYRQLPEEGLKFMVYLQKENIIDESGMPKERFSAEFPKEGPSILRIQQVVRGDSAAYFCASSPLGRGTEAFFGQGTRLTVV.

The CDR3 coding sequence is TGTGCCAGCAGCCCCATCGGGGGGCCCGATAGCAATCAGCCCCAGCATTTT. Protein product: CASSPIGGPDSNQPQHF. The V and J genes are TRBV28 and TRBJ1-5, with D perhaps TRBD1 (6 bases). From germline, CDR1 is MDHEN and CDR2 SYDVKM. Deletions cut 6 bases from V and 0 bases from J, with 18 bases between. The CDR3 runs 17 residues.

The CDR3 bases are TGTGCCAGCAGTACAGGGGGCACTCAGCCCCAGCATTTT. This codes for CASSTGGTQPQHF. This chain joins TRBV2 and TRBJ1-5, with 9 bases matching TRBD1. CDR1 SNHLY and CDR2 FYNNEI come from the germline V gene. CDR3 length equals 13 residues. V was pared by 5 bases and J by 6 bases, with 2 bases of the junction left unmatched.

This clone appeared a few times. The rearrangement links TRBV27 to TRBJ2-1, with 14 bases aligning to TRBD2. The J segment lost 8 bases and the V segment lost 3 bases, leaving 0 bases of the junction unmatched. The CDR3 has 14 amino acids. Germline-derived CDR1 and CDR2 are MNHEY and SMNVEV (reference sequence). The CDR3 protein is CASSLGLAGDEQFF. The CDR3 region has the DNA TGTGCCAGCAGTTTGGGACTAGCGGGGGATGAGCAGTTCTTC.